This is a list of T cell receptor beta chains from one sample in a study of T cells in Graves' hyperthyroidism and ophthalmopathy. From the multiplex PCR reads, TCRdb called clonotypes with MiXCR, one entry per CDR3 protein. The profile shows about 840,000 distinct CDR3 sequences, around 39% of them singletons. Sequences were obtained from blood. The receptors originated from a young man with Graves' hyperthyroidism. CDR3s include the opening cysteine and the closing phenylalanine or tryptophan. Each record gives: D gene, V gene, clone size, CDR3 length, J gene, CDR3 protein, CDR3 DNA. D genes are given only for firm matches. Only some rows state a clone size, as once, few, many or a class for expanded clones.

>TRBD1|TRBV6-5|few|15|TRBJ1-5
CASSPGTELYQPQHF
TGTGCCAGCAGTCCCGGGACAGAATTGTATCAGCCCCAGCATTTT
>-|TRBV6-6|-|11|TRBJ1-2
CASRLQGGYTF
TGTGCCAGCAGGCTACAGGGTGGCTACACCTTC
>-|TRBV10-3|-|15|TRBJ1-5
CASSLQGSFNQPQHF
TGTGCCAGCAGTCTGCAGGGAAGCTTTAATCAGCCCCAGCATTTT
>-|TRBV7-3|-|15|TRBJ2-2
CASSYAGSNTGELFF
TGTGCCAGCAGCTACGCGGGTTCGAACACCGGGGAGCTGTTTTTT
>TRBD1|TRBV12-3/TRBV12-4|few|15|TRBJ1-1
CASSTTGAQNTEAFF
TGTGCCAGCAGTACGACAGGGGCCCAGAACACTGAAGCTTTCTTT
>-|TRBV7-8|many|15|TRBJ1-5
CASSLTEGSNQPQHF
TGTGCCAGCAGCCTAACCGAGGGCAGCAATCAGCCCCAGCATTTT
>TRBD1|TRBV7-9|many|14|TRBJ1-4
CASSHGQGSEKLFF
TGTGCCAGCAGCCACGGACAGGGGAGTGAAAAACTGTTTTTT
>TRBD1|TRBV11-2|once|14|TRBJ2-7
CVSSASGGPNEQYF
TGTGTCAGCAGCGCCTCAGGGGGCCCCAACGAGCAGTACTTC
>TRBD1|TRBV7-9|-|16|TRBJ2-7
CASSFRDRGFSYEQYF
TGTGCCAGCAGCTTCCGGGACAGGGGGTTTTCCTACGAGCAGTACTTC
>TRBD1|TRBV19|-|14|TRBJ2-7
CASSRDRGFDEQYF
TGTGCCAGTAGCCGGGACAGGGGGTTCGACGAGCAGTACTTC
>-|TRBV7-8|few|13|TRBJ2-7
CASSQVLGHEQYF
TGTGCCAGCTCACAGGTCCTCGGCCACGAGCAGTACTTC
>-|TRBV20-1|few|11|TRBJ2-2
CSAQVFGELFF
TGCAGTGCTCAGGTTTTTGGGGAGCTGTTTTTT
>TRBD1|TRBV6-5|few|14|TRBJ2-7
CASSYGQGAIGQYF
TGTGCCAGCAGTTACGGACAGGGGGCGATCGGGCAGTACTTC
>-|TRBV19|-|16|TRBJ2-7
CASSIGFGSGGYEQYF
TGTGCCAGTAGTATTGGATTTGGGAGCGGAGGCTACGAGCAGTACTTC
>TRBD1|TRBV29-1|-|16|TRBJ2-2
CSVEDQGQGGTRELFF
TGCAGCGTTGAAGATCAGGGACAGGGGGGGACCAGGGAGCTGTTTTTT
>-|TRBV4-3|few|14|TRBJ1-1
CASSQVDRNTEAFF
TGCGCCAGCAGCCAAGTCGACAGGAACACTGAAGCTTTCTTT
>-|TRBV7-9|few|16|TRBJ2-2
CASSQGIGTGTGELFF
TGTGCCAGCAGCCAAGGGATCGGGACGGGCACCGGGGAGCTGTTTTTT
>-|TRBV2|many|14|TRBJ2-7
CASSASLGSYEQYF
TGTGCCAGCAGTGCATCCCTGGGGAGCTACGAGCAGTACTTC
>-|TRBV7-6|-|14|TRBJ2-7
CASSYQGPSYEQYF
TGTGCCAGCAGCTATCAGGGGCCCTCCTACGAGCAGTACTTC
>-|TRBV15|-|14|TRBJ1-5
CATSSRQGYQPQHF
TGCGCCACCAGCTCACGGCAGGGGTATCAGCCCCAGCATTTT
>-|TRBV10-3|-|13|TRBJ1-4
CASSRQTNEKLFF
TGTGCCAGCAGCCGACAGACTAATGAAAAACTGTTTTTT
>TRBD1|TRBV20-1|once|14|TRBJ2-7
CSARPRDRLYEQYF
TGCAGTGCTCGCCCCCGGGACAGGCTCTACGAGCAGTACTTC
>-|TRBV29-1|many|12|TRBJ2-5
CSVMEGSETQYF
TGCAGCGTGATGGAGGGGTCAGAGACCCAGTACTTC
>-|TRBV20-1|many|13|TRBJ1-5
CSASFQGHQPQHF
TGCAGTGCTAGTTTCCAGGGACATCAGCCCCAGCATTTT
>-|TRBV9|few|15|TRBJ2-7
CASSQVSSSSYEQYF
TGTGCCAGCAGCCAAGTGAGCAGCAGCTCCTACGAGCAGTACTTC
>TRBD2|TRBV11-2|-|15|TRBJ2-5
CAWRKGTSGQETQYF
TGTGCCTGGAGGAAAGGGACTAGCGGCCAAGAGACCCAGTACTTC
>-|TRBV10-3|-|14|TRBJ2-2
CAIWRGNRDGELFF
TGTGCCATCTGGCGGGGTAATCGGGACGGGGAGCTGTTTTTT
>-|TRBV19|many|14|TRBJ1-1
CATDGGVGNTEAFF
TGTGCGACCGATGGGGGGGTCGGGAACACTGAAGCTTTCTTT
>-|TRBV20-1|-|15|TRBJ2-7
CSAGLVAGGLYEQYF
TGCAGTGCTGGACTCGTGGCAGGCGGGCTTTACGAGCAGTACTTC
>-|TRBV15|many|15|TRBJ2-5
CATSRGLGLQETQYF
TGTGCCACCAGCAGAGGTTTGGGACTCCAAGAGACCCAGTACTTC
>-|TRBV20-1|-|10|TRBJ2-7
CSFSYYEQYF
TGCAGTTTTTCCTACTACGAGCAGTACTTC
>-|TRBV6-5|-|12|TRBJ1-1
CATFRGGIEAFF
TGTGCCACCTTCCGGGGGGGAATTGAAGCTTTCTTT
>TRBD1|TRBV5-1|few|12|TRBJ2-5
CASGDSQETQYF
TGCGCCAGTGGGGACAGCCAAGAGACCCAGTACTTC
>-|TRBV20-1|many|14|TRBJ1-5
CSAKGTDSNQPQHF
TGCAGTGCAAAGGGGACGGATAGCAATCAGCCCCAGCATTTT
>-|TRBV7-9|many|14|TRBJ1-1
CASSLARVATEAFF
TGTGCCAGCAGCTTAGCCAGGGTGGCCACTGAAGCTTTCTTT
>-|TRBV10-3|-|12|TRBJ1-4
CASRGLGEKLFF
TGTGCCAGCAGGGGATTGGGGGAAAAACTGTTTTTT
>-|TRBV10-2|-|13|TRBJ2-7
CASRSDQVGEQYF
TGTGCCAGCAGGAGTGATCAGGTCGGCGAGCAGTACTTC
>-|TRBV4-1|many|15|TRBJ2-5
CASSLVADPQETQYF
TGCGCCAGCAGCCTCGTAGCGGACCCTCAAGAGACCCAGTACTTC
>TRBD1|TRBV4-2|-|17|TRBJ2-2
CASSQEADRAEGGELFF
TGTGCCAGCAGCCAAGAGGCGGACAGGGCGGAGGGCGGGGAGCTGTTTTTT